The TCR beta chain described here comes from a study of T-cell memory formation after mild COVID-19. One entry per CDR3 protein results from TCRdb running MiXCR on the 5' RACE reads. The repertoire consists of 250,000 or so distinct CDR3 sequences, with roughly 10% occurring once and the leading ten covering 22%. Per the germline V gene, CDR1 is SQVTM and CDR2 is ANQGSEA. The CDR3 length is 13 residues. V was clipped by 2 bases and J by 6 bases; unmatched bases: 5. This clonotype has more than one count but fewer than ten. The TCR sequence derives from a man between 18 and 29 years old who had mild COVID-19 (a few samples of this study predate the infection). Cell type and time point are not known. This chain connects TRBV29-1 to TRBJ1-1; 8 nucleotides line up with TRBD1. Specimen: PBMCs or a T cell subset sorted from them (not recorded which). The CDR3 sequence: CSVEKDRESEAFF. As DNA, the CDR3 is TGCAGCGTTGAAAAGGACAGGGAGTCTGAAGCTTTCTTT.